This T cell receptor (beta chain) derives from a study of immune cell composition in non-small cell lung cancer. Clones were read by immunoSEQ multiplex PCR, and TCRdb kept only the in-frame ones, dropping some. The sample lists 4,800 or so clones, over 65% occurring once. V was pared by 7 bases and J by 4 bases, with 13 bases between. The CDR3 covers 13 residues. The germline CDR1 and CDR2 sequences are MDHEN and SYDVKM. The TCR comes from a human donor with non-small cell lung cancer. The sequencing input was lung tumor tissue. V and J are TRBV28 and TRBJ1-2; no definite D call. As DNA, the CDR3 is TGTGCCAGCACCTTGGGCGAATTCTATGGCTACACCTTC. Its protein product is CASTLGEFYGYTF.